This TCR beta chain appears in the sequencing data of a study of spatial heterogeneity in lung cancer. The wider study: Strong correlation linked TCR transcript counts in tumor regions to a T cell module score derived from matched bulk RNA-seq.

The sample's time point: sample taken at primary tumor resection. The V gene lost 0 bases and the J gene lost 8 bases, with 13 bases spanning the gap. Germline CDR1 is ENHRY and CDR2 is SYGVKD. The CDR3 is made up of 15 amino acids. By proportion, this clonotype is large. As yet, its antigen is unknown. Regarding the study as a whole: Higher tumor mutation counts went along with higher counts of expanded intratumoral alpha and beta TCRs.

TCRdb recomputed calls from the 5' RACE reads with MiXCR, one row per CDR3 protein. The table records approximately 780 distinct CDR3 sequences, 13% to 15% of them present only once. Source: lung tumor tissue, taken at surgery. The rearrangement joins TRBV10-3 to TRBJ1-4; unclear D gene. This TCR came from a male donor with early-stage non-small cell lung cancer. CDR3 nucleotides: TGTGCCATCAGTGAGTCGATGGGCAGTCGGGAAAAACTGTTTTTT. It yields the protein CAISESMGSREKLFF.